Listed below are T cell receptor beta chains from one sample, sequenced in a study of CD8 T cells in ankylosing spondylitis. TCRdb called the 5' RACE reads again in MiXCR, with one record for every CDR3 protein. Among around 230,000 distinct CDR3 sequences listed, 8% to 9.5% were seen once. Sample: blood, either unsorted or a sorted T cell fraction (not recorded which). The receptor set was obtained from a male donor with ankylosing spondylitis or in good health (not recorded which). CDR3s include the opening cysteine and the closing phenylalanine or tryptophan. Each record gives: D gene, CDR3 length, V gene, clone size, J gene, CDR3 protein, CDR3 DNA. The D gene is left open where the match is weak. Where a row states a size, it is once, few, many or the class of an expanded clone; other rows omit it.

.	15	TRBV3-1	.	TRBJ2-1	CASSQGKGSYNEQFF	TGTGCCAGCAGCCAAGGAAAAGGGTCCTACAATGAGCAGTTCTTC
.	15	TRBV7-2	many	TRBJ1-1	CASSFQGTTGAEAFF	TGTGCCAGCAGCTTCCAGGGGACCACCGGCGCTGAAGCTTTCTTT
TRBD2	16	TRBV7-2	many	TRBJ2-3	CASSPSSGKRADTQYF	TGTGCCAGCAGCCCCTCTAGCGGGAAGCGAGCAGATACGCAGTATTTT
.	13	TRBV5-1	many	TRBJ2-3	CASSLSVGDTQYF	TGCGCCAGCAGCTTGTCTGTCGGAGATACGCAGTATTTT
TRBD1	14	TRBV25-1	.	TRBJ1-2	CASSDSRGRKGYTF	TGTGCCAGCAGTGATAGCAGGGGGCGTAAAGGCTACACCTTC
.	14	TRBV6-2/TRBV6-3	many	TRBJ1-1	CASSSTERGTEAFF	TGTGCCAGCAGTAGCACCGAAAGGGGCACTGAAGCTTTCTTT
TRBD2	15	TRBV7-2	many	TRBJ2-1	CASSLEGLAGNEQFF	TGTGCCAGCAGCTTAGAAGGGCTAGCGGGCAATGAGCAGTTCTTC
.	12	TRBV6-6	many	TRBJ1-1	CASSYGQAEAFF	TGTGCCAGCAGTTATGGGCAGGCTGAAGCTTTCTTT
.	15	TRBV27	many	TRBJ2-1	CASSLLLSSYNEQFF	TGTGCCAGCAGTTTGCTTCTGTCCTCCTACAATGAGCAGTTCTTC
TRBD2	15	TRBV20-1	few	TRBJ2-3	CSARTSGGARDTQYF	TGCAGTGCGAGGACTAGCGGGGGGGCGAGAGATACGCAGTATTTT
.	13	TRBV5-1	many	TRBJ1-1	CASSLGGRPEAFF	TGCGCCAGCAGCTTGGGGGGCCGACCTGAAGCTTTCTTT
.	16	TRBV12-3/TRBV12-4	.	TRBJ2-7	CASSPTSPGKRYEQYF	TGTGCCAGCAGTCCGACCTCTCCAGGGAAACGCTACGAGCAGTACTTC
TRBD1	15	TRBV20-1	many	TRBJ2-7	CSARDLGDSSYEQYF	TGCAGTGCTAGAGATCTTGGGGACAGCTCCTACGAGCAGTACTTC
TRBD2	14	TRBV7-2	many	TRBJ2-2	CASSSGLVSGELFF	TGTGCCAGCAGCTCGGGACTAGTGAGCGGGGAGCTGTTTTTT
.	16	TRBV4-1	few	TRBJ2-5	CASSLVSNGPGETQYF	TGCGCCAGCAGCCTTGTATCTAACGGGCCGGGGGAGACCCAGTACTTC